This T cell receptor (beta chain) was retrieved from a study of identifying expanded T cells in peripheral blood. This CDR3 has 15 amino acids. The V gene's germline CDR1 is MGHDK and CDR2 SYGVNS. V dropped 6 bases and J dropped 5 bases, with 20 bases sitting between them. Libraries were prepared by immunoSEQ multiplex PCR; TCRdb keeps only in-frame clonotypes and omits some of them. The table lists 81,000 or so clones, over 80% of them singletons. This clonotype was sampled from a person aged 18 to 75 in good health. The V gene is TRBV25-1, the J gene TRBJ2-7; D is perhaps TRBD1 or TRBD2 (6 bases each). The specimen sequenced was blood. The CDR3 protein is CASRGDKGGSHEQYF. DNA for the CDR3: TGTGCCAGCAGGGGGGACAAGGGGGGATCCCACGAGCAGTACTTC.